This T cell receptor beta chain was sequenced in a study of T cells in narcolepsy. On the study more broadly: Enrolled donors included narcolepsy type 1 or type 2 patients and healthy controls. Study conclusions and caveats: Blood of same and different patients, but not healthy controls, reportedly held recurring autoreactive clonotypes. Autoreactive HCRT-specific and TRIB2-specific clonotypes were marked in same-patient CSF-versus-blood CD4+ comparisons.

This clone was seen a single time. Its target is unknown. The V end was cut by 1 base, the J end by 0 bases, with 12 bases between. The CDR3 sequence is 16 residues long. Germline V gene sequence: CDR1 SGHDN, CDR2 FVKESK. Repertoires were generated with immunoSEQ multiplex PCR, while TCRdb's copy carries only in-frame clones and drops some. The data hold around 25,000 clones, with roughly four fifths observed a single time. The receptor was derived from a human donor with narcolepsy. J is TRBJ1-1 and V is TRBV14, with a weak D call TRBD1 (5 bases). The sequenced material came from CD45RA- memory CD4+ T cells from PBMCs. CDR3: CASSQVMTALNTEAFF. The CDR3 DNA follows: TGTGCCAGCAGCCAAGTGATGACAGCCCTGAACACTGAAGCTTTCTTT.